The following is a TCR beta chain sequence with its context. This entry belongs to a study of CD8 T cells in ankylosing spondylitis. TCRdb itself ran the 5' RACE reads through MiXCR, one entry per CDR3 protein. The sample yields approximately 110,000 distinct CDR3 sequences, under 30% seen once. Germline assignment: CDR1 SGHTA and CDR2 FQGNSA. The CDR3 length is 17 residues. V trimming: 2 bases; J trimming: 1 base; junction bases outside the gene matches: 10. The chain couples TRBV7-2 to TRBJ2-5; TRBD2 aligns across 7 bases. The sequencing input was synovial fluid, either unsorted or a sorted T cell fraction (not recorded which). This TCR was recovered from a male donor with ankylosing spondylitis. In DNA, the CDR3 is TGTGCCAGCAGCTTAACGGGGCTAGCGGCCTTCCAAGAGACCCAGTACTTC. This sequence encodes CASSLTGLAAFQETQYF.